This T cell receptor (gamma chain) derives from a study of Vδ1+ human thymocytes. Findings and caveats of the study: Thymic TRG and TRD repertoires appeared highly polyclonal, with Gaussian CDR3 length distributions. Thymic delta-chain repertoires held roughly 20% Vdelta2 sequences and few Vdelta3, despite high sort purity.

RNA was extracted from the cells and then reverse transcribed. Pooled V-gene forward primers with one constant-region reverse primer generated the CDR3 amplicons by multiplex PCR. TCRdb reran clone calling via CATT on the multiplex PCR reads. The table records about 6,500 gamma-chain clones, about 43% of them present only once. CDR1 and CDR2 from the germline V gene are EGSTGY and YDSYTSSV. V shed 5 bases and J 3 bases; nucleotides not matched to a gene: 7. CDR3 length equals 13 residues. To note about this clone: Its antigen is unidentified.

This sequence originates from a boy under two years old who had congenital heart surgery. Sequencing input: Vdelta1+ gamma-delta thymocytes from the thymus. Sample subset: FACS-sorted CD3+ TCRalphabeta- TCRVdelta1+ TCRVdelta2- thymocytes. The gene calls are TRGV4 and TRGJ1 or TRGJ2. The CDR3 DNA is TGTGCCACCTGGGGGGGGATTTATTATAAGAAACTCTTT. Protein sequence: CATWGGIYYKKLF.